These 20 T cell receptor beta chains came from one sample sequenced in a study of T cell responses to AZD1222 COVID-19 vaccine. Sequencing used immunoSEQ multiplex PCR; TCRdb keeps in-frame clones, though not all of them. The repertoire holds roughly 180,000 clones, with about 93% as singletons. The sequences come from peripheral blood, collected on day 0 of AZD1222 vaccination. The receptors shown here come from an adult in good health.

The chain couples TRBV12-3 or TRBV12-4 to TRBJ1-2; D unclear. CDR3 length: 13 amino acids. Trimming removed 7 bases from V and 5 bases from J, with 14 bases in between. The CDR3 coding sequence is TGTGCCAGCATCCCCCAGGAGGAATATGGCTACACCTTC. Its translation: CASIPQEEYGYTF.

This CDR3 is CASSSYNRAPNQPQHF. The CDR3 DNA reads TGTGCCAGCAGTTCATACAACAGAGCCCCCAATCAGCCCCAGCATTTT. This sequence joins TRBV28 and TRBJ1-5; no clear D gene. The CDR3 runs 16 residues. The V end was cut by 4 bases, the J end by 3 bases, with 16 bases between. The V gene's germline CDR1 is MDHEN and CDR2 SYDVKM. The full variable domain, completed using reference TRBV28 and TRBJ1-5, is DVKVTQSSRYLVKRTGEKVFLECVQDMDHENMFWYRQDPGLGLRLIYFSYDVKMKEKGDIPEGYSVSREKKERFSLILESASTNQTSMYLCASSSYNRAPNQPQHFGDGTRLSIL.

V is TRBV24-1 and J is TRBJ2-1; TRBD1 matches 9 bases. Germline CDR1 is KGHDR and CDR2 is SFDVKD. V lost 4 bases, J lost 6 bases, and 6 bases stayed unmatched. There are 15 residues in the CDR3. CDR3 DNA: TGTGCCACCAGTGACCCGGGACAGGGAGGCAATGAGCAGTTCTTC. Translating gives CATSDPGQGGNEQFF.

This rearrangement joins TRBV6-5 to TRBJ2-1; no firm D call. Germline V gives CDR1 MNHEY, CDR2 SVGAGI. The CDR3 has 12 amino acids. The V gene lost 6 bases and the J gene lost 3 bases, with 6 bases spanning the gap. The CDR3 bases are TGTGCCAGCAGGGAGAACTACAATGAGCAGTTCTTC. It codes for CASRENYNEQFF.

The chain combines TRBV23-1 with TRBJ2-1, with 9 bases that match TRBD2. TRBV23-1 is recorded as an ORF, its role being uncertain. V lost 2 bases and J lost 5; bases outside the gene matches: 7. This CDR3 has 16 amino acids. The CDR3 is CASSQDKTSGNNEQFF. DNA of the CDR3: TGCGCCAGCAGTCAAGATAAGACTAGCGGCAACAATGAGCAGTTCTTC.

The CDR3 region is CASRFLSNYGYTF. The CDR3 bases are TGTGCCAGCAGATTCTTATCTAACTATGGCTACACCTTC. The rearrangement joins TRBV6-5 to TRBJ1-2, with unresolved D. The CDR3 spans 13 residues. Trimming left V 6 bases short and J 0 bases short, with 8 bases between. CDR1 MNHEY and CDR2 SVGAGI come from the germline V gene.

The chain combines TRBV20-1 with TRBJ1-2; D gene unclear. V was shortened by 6 bases and J by 8 bases, with 7 bases between the two germline ends. The CDR3 has 9 residues. Germline V gene lookup returns CDR1 DFQATT and CDR2 SNEGSKA (reference sequence). The CDR3 here is CSARGGYTF. The CDR3 DNA reads TGCAGTGCCCGCGGAGGCTACACCTTC.

This rearrangement joins TRBV18 to TRBJ2-1, with unresolved D. The V gene's germline CDR1 is KGHSH and CDR2 LQKENI. This CDR3 spans 15 amino acids. V lost 0 bases and J 7 bases, leaving 13 bases between the germline ends. CDR3 residues: CASSPPGSARNEQFF. Written as DNA, the CDR3 is TGTGCCAGCTCACCACCGGGCTCGGCTCGGAATGAGCAGTTCTTC.

The V call is TRBV7-2, the J call TRBJ1-5; the D gene is possibly TRBD1 (5 bases). This CDR3 spans 14 amino acids. Trimming stripped 4 bases from V and 7 bases from J, with 14 bases between. CDR1 and CDR2 from the germline V gene are SGHTA and FQGNSA. This chain's CDR3 is CASSSGVFWQPQHF. Written as DNA, the CDR3 is TGTGCCAGCAGCTCGGGGGTGTTCTGGCAGCCCCAGCATTTT.

The gene calls are TRBV12-5 and TRBJ1-6; no definite D call. This CDR3 has 11 amino acids. The V and J ends lost 5 bases and 5 bases respectively, with 1 base between them. CDR1 is LGHNT, CDR2 FRNRAP, per germline. CDR3 nucleotides: TGTGCTAGTGGTAATAATTCACCCCTCCACTTT. It translates to CASGNNSPLHF.

V and J are TRBV2 and TRBJ1-2, with 8 nucleotides matching TRBD1. Germline V gene lookup returns CDR1 SNHLY and CDR2 FYNNEI. The length of the CDR3 is 13 residues. V shed 4 bases, J shed 7 bases, and the junction held 5 bases outside the gene matches. The CDR3 coding sequence is TGTGCCAGCAGTGGACAGGGGTTAGGTGGCTACACCTTC. Encoded protein: CASSGQGLGGYTF. The variable domain in full, completed from reference TRBV2 and TRBJ1-2, reads EPEVTQTPSHQVTQMGQEVILRCVPISNHLYFYWYRQILGQKVEFLVSFYNNEISEKSEIFDDQFSVERPDGSNFTLKIRSTKLEDSAMYFCASSGQGLGGYTFGSGTRLTVV.

This chain connects TRBV6-5 to TRBJ1-3, with TRBD1 matching 7 bases. This CDR3 contains 15 residues. Germline CDR1 is MNHEY and CDR2 is SVGAGI. Unmatched junction bases numbered 11, after V lost 9 bases and J lost 3 bases. CDR3 DNA sequence: TGTGCCAGAACGCCTCGACAGGGCGATGGAAACACCATATATTTT. Translating it yields CARTPRQGDGNTIYF.

The rearrangement uses TRBV28 and TRBJ2-1, with D unresolved. V was pared by 6 bases and J by 9 bases, with 12 bases between. CDR3 length: 12 residues. Germline CDR1 is MDHEN and CDR2 is SYDVKM. CDR3 sequence reads: CASRKGFFEQFF. As DNA, the CDR3 is TGTGCCAGCAGAAAAGGGTTCTTTGAGCAGTTCTTC.

The J gene is TRBJ1-1, the V gene TRBV2; no firm D call. Germline-derived CDR1 and CDR2 are SNHLY and FYNNEI. This CDR3 is built from 14 residues. V was pared by 6 bases and J by 1 base, with 12 bases between. CDR3 coding DNA: TGTGCCAGCAGGAGAGACAAAACGAACACTGAAGCTTTCTTT. It yields the protein CASRRDKTNTEAFF.

This clone was counted between two and nine times. The chain employs TRBV2 and TRBJ1-1; D unclear. V was trimmed by 8 bases and J by 0 bases, leaving 10 bases between them. Germline V CDR1 and CDR2: SNHLY, FYNNEI. There are 13 residues in the CDR3. The CDR3 DNA reads TGTGCCAGCTCCGGACTCATGAACACTGAAGCTTTCTTT. Translating gives CASSGLMNTEAFF.

J is TRBJ1-1 and V is TRBV9; tentatively, D is TRBD1 (5 bases). Deletions cut 4 bases from V and 3 bases from J, with 16 bases between. In germline, CDR1 is SGDLS, CDR2 YYNGEE. The CDR3 consists of 15 residues. CDR3 loop: CASSQNDRIYTEAFF. CDR3 DNA: TGTGCCAGCAGCCAAAATGACAGAATTTACACTGAAGCTTTCTTT.

This sequence joins TRBV6-1 and TRBJ2-7; D possibly corresponds to TRBD2 (6 bases). The V end lost 4 bases, the J end lost 4 bases, and 23 bases lay between the germline ends. The CDR3 is 17 amino acids. Germline V gene data show CDR1 as MNHNS and CDR2 as SASEGT. CDR3 loop: CASSGKTGDPMVYEQYF. DNA of the CDR3: TGTGCCAGCAGTGGGAAGACGGGGGACCCTATGGTTTACGAGCAGTACTTC.

The chain joins TRBV28 to TRBJ2-5; possible D gene TRBD1, 6 bases. Trimming removed 6 bases at V and 1 base at J, with 21 bases between. CDR1 and CDR2 (germline): MDHEN, SYDVKM. The CDR3 is 17 residues long. The CDR3 DNA sequence: TGTGCCAGCAGGCCGACCTGGGACACCTCCTCCCAAGAGACCCAGTACTTC. This sequence encodes CASRPTWDTSSQETQYF.

This chain joins TRBV19 and TRBJ1-4; 7 nucleotides align to TRBD1. Germline-derived CDR1 and CDR2 are LNHDA and SQIVND (reference sequence). This CDR3 is built from 14 residues. After removal of 8 bases from V and 3 bases from J, the junction contained 6 bases not matched to a gene. The CDR3 here is CASHRGRANEKLFF. CDR3 DNA sequence: TGTGCCAGTCACAGGGGTAGGGCTAATGAAAAACTGTTTTTT.

This sequence joins TRBV27 and TRBJ2-7; D may be TRBD2 (5 bases). The CDR3 spans 14 residues. The V gene lost 9 bases and the J gene lost 2 bases, with 17 bases spanning the gap. Looked up from germline, CDR1 is MNHEY and CDR2 is SMNVEV (reference sequence). The CDR3 DNA reads as TGTGCCAGTTTGAGGAAGCGAGGGCCCTACGAGCAGTACTTC. It specifies CASLRKRGPYEQYF.